This T cell receptor (beta chain) was retrieved from a study of technical replicates of blood from several donors. Data came from immunoSEQ multiplex PCR; TCRdb stores just in-frame clones and leaves some out. This table has about 81,000 clones, 81% appearing once. Germline values: CDR1 SGHTA, CDR2 FQGNSA. Trimming removed 1 base at V and 0 bases at J, with 9 bases between. This CDR3 spans 15 amino acids. The gene calls are TRBV7-2 and TRBJ1-1; D is undetermined. This clonotype was obtained from a human donor in good health. Some clones in this sample may be carry-over from other donors' samples. Sequenced sample: PBMCs. CDR3 in amino acids: CASSLGAGLNTEAFF. For the CDR3, the DNA is TGTGCCAGCAGCTTAGGGGCGGGATTGAACACTGAAGCTTTCTTT. Drawing the rest from reference TRBV7-2 and TRBJ1-1, the complete variable domain is GAGVSQSPSNKVTEKGKDVELRCDPISGHTALYWYRQSLGQGLEFLIYFQGNSAPDKSGLPSDRFSAERTGGSVSTLTIQRTQQEDSAVYLCASSLGAGLNTEAFFGQGTRLTVV.